The 25 T cell receptor beta chains below all came from one sample that was sequenced in a study of regulatory T cells in long-lasting Graves disease. iRepertoire HTBI primers and Arm-PCR of CDR3 regions built TCR beta libraries. MiXCR was run by TCRdb on the multiplex PCR reads, yielding one entry per CDR3 protein. The table has 600,000 to 850,000 distinct CDR3 sequences, around 30% seen once. Time point in this sample: persistent/refractory GD, antithyroid drugs over 5 years with positive TRAb. From RNA extracted from PBMCs, the TCR library was made. This sample comprised peripheral blood mononuclear cells (PBMCs), obtained when the disease was refractory, from a patient treated with antithyroid drugs. The receptors here all came from a female donor with Graves disease.

The genes are TRBV13 and TRBJ1-1, with TRBD1 matching over 7 bases. This CDR3 comprises 16 residues. Germline V lookup: CDR1 PRHDT, CDR2 FYEKMQ (reference sequence). With 7 bases clipped from V and 0 bases from J, the junction kept 11 bases outside the gene matches. This CDR3 is CASNTWDSVMNTEAFF. The CDR3 nucleotides are TGTGCCAGCAACACTTGGGACAGCGTCATGAACACTGAAGCTTTCTTT.

Many counts were recorded for this clonotype. The rearrangement links TRBV24-1 to TRBJ2-2; D is ambiguous. Germline V gene lookup returns CDR1 KGHDR and CDR2 SFDVKD. V was clipped by 3 bases and J by 0 bases, with 1 base between them. The CDR3 extends over 13 amino acids. The CDR3 sequence: CATSDPNTGELFF. For the CDR3, the DNA is TGTGCCACCAGTGATCCGAACACCGGGGAGCTGTTTTTT.

This clonotype was observed at least ten times. This rearrangement joins TRBV2 to TRBJ1-1; a possible D gene is TRBD1 (5 bases). Germline values: CDR1 SNHLY, CDR2 FYNNEI. V was pared by 8 bases and J by 8 bases, with 18 bases between. CDR3 length: 13 amino acids. The CDR3 DNA sequence: TGTGCCAGCGCTGGTCGGTGGGGCTGGGAAGCTTTCTTT. It is translated as CASAGRWGWEAFF.

The chain couples TRBV28 to TRBJ1-1; tentatively, D is TRBD1 (5 bases). This CDR3 is 15 amino acids long. Between the trimmed V and J ends, which lost 5 bases and 3 bases, there was a span of 16 bases. The V gene's germline CDR1 is MDHEN and CDR2 SYDVKM. The CDR3 sequence: CASSPRGGAHTEAFF. CDR3 DNA: TGTGCCAGCAGTCCCCGAGGCGGGGCTCACACTGAAGCTTTCTTT. Based on the CDR3 plus reference TRBV28 and TRBJ1-1, the full variable domain is DVKVTQSSRYLVKRTGEKVFLECVQDMDHENMFWYRQDPGLGLRLIYFSYDVKMKEKGDIPEGYSVSREKKERFSLILESASTNQTSMYLCASSPRGGAHTEAFFGQGTRLTVV.

This clonotype has only a few counts. DNA of the CDR3: TGTGCTAGTGGTTTGGGGGATTCACCCCTCCACTTT. Amino acids: CASGLGDSPLHF. The chain carries TRBV12-5 and TRBJ1-6; D unclear. V was trimmed by 1 base and J by 8 bases, leaving 3 bases between them. Germline V CDR1 and CDR2: LGHNT, FRNRAP. The CDR3 loop spans 12 amino acids.

This clonotype appeared a few times. The chain employs TRBV7-2 and TRBJ1-5; D unclear. The length of the CDR3 is 13 residues. In germline, CDR1 is SGHTA, CDR2 FQGNSA. Trimming removed 4 bases at V and 7 bases at J, with 11 bases between. CDR3 sequence reads: CASSSMTQQPQHF. CDR3 sequence (DNA): TGTGCCAGCAGCTCGATGACACAGCAGCCCCAGCATTTT.

The chain uses TRBV6-1 and TRBJ2-2; D is possibly TRBD2 (5 bases). This CDR3 is built from 16 residues. Germline CDR1 MNHNS, CDR2 SASEGT. Trimming took off 1 base at V and 1 base at J, with 10 bases between the two ends. The CDR3 nucleotides are TGTGCCAGCAGTGAAGACGTGGGAGTGAACACCGGGGAGCTGTTTTTT. Translating gives CASSEDVGVNTGELFF.

The chain employs TRBV11-2 and TRBJ1-1, with D unclear. Trimming took off 0 bases at V and 1 base at J, with 9 bases between the two ends. Germline loops: CDR1 SGHAT, CDR2 FQNNGV. CDR3 length: 15 residues. CDR3 in DNA: TGTGCCAGCAGCTTAGAAGAGGGCCAGAACACTGAAGCTTTCTTT. It yields the protein CASSLEEGQNTEAFF.

The chain's CDR3 is CASSYGGVGPQHF. CDR3 nucleotide sequence: TGTGCCAGTAGTTATGGCGGGGTCGGGCCCCAGCATTTT. This sequence joins TRBV19 and TRBJ1-5, with D hard to call. V gave up 5 bases and J gave up 9 bases, with 14 bases separating them. CDR1 is LNHDA and CDR2 is SQIVND in the germline V gene (reference sequence). The CDR3 has 13 amino acids.

This clonotype appeared a single time. This chain links TRBV12-3 or TRBV12-4 with TRBJ1-6; unclear D gene. This CDR3 spans 12 amino acids. V was pared by 5 bases and J by 8 bases, with 7 bases between. CDR3 region: CASSSYDSPLHF. In nucleotides, the CDR3 is TGTGCCAGCAGTAGTTATGATTCACCCCTCCACTTT.

This clonotype was found many times. The chain carries TRBV7-2 and TRBJ1-1; D is perhaps TRBD1 (5 bases). In germline, CDR1 is SGHTA, CDR2 FQGNSA. The CDR3 contains 15 residues. Trimming pared 5 bases from V and 2 bases from J, leaving 15 bases between. The CDR3 is CASSEDYRGNTEAFF. The CDR3 DNA reads TGTGCCAGCAGCGAAGACTATAGGGGTAACACTGAAGCTTTCTTT.

The V call is TRBV19, the J call TRBJ1-1; D remains unclear. CDR1 and CDR2 (germline): LNHDA, SQIVND (reference sequence). The CDR3 is made up of 14 amino acids. V lost 3 bases, J lost 5 bases, and 13 bases lay in between. The CDR3 DNA follows: TGTGCCAGTAGTATTCAAGGCCCTGCTACTGAAGCTTTCTTT. It translates to CASSIQGPATEAFF.

This clonotype was detected once. DNA for the CDR3: TGCAGTGCTAGAGGCCTGAACACGAATGAGCAGTTCTTC. Translated: CSARGLNTNEQFF. The rearrangement joins TRBV20-1 to TRBJ2-1; D remains unclear. Trimming took off 1 base at V and 7 bases at J, with 11 bases between the two ends. The CDR3 loop spans 13 amino acids. Germline CDR1 reads DFQATT; CDR2 reads SNEGSKA (reference sequence).

This clonotype was picked up a small number of times. The chain couples TRBV29-1 to TRBJ2-7; 7 bases fit TRBD1. V shed 3 bases and J 1 base; nucleotides not matched to a gene: 6. Germline CDR1 and CDR2: SQVTM and ANQGSEA. This CDR3 spans 14 amino acids. The CDR3 DNA reads as TGCAGCGTTGATAGGGACAGCCCTTCCTACGAGCAGTACTTC. Protein: CSVDRDSPSYEQYF.

The chain is built from TRBV6-1 and TRBJ1-2; TRBD1 agrees at 9 bases. V shed 7 bases and J 8 bases; nucleotides not matched to a gene: 11. This CDR3 region has 14 residues. The germline gives CDR1 MNHNS, CDR2 SASEGT. In DNA form, the CDR3 reads TGTGCCAGCACCGCGAGGGGGACAGGGTTGGGCTACACCTTC. This sequence encodes CASTARGTGLGYTF.

The chain carries TRBV29-1 and TRBJ2-7, with D unclear. Trimming pared 4 bases from V and 9 bases from J, leaving 16 bases between. Germline values: CDR1 SQVTM, CDR2 ANQGSEA. This CDR3 is 12 amino acids long. The CDR3 sequence is CSVAIPLSGQYF. The CDR3 DNA reads TGCAGCGTTGCAATCCCCCTCTCTGGGCAGTACTTC.

J is TRBJ1-6 and V is TRBV9, with TRBD1 identical over 7 bases. The germline V gene encodes CDR1 SGDLS and CDR2 YYNGEE. The CDR3 has 16 amino acids. Losses at the gene ends were 3 bases for V and 5 bases for J; bases not matched to a gene: 8. The CDR3 DNA reads TGTGCCAGCAGCGCGACAGGGTTCCCTAATAATTCACCCCTCCACTTT. It is translated as CASSATGFPNNSPLHF.

This clonotype was picked up a small number of times. The rearrangement joins TRBV10-3 to TRBJ2-7; TRBD1 matches at 8 bases. CDR1 ENHRY and CDR2 SYGVKD come from the germline V gene. The V and J ends lost 6 bases and 3 bases, in that order; junction bases with no gene match: 16. This CDR3 has 17 residues. The CDR3 sequence is CAIRATLTGESGYEQYF. CDR3 bases: TGTGCCATCAGGGCAACACTGACAGGGGAAAGTGGCTACGAGCAGTACTTC.

This clonotype has a count of ten or more. The V and J genes are TRBV7-9 and TRBJ1-1, with 7 positions matching TRBD1. Germline loops: CDR1 SEHNR, CDR2 FQNEAQ (reference sequence). The CDR3 loop spans 14 amino acids. V trimming: 5 bases; J trimming: 0 bases; junction bases outside the gene matches: 3. CDR3 sequence: CASSHGQVNTEAFF. As DNA, the CDR3 is TGTGCCAGCAGCCACGGACAGGTGAACACTGAAGCTTTCTTT. The variable domain in full, with the rest retrieved from reference TRBV7-9 and TRBJ1-1, is DTGVSQNPRHKITKRGQNVTFRCDPISEHNRLYWYRQTLGQGPEFLTYFQNEAQLEKSRLLSDRFSAERPKGSFSTLEIQRTEQGDSAMYLCASSHGQVNTEAFFGQGTRLTVV.

The chain links TRBV20-1 to TRBJ2-2, with 10 positions matching TRBD2. Trimming cost V 3 bases and J 4 bases; bases outside gene matches: 2. CDR3 length equals 14 residues. Germline assignment: CDR1 DFQATT and CDR2 SNEGSKA (reference sequence). The CDR3 here is CSARSGRATGELFF. The CDR3 DNA sequence: TGCAGTGCTAGGAGCGGGAGGGCCACCGGGGAGCTGTTTTTT.

V is TRBV4-1 and J is TRBJ2-7; unclear D gene. The germline V and J ends were trimmed by 0 bases and 0 bases, with 12 bases remaining between them. Per germline, CDR1 MGHRA and CDR2 YSYEKL. The CDR3 is made up of 16 amino acids. In DNA, the CDR3 is TGCGCCAGCAGCCAAGACCCCCTTATGGCCTCCTACGAGCAGTACTTC. It encodes CASSQDPLMASYEQYF.

This clonotype has ten or more counts. This sequence joins TRBV6-1 and TRBJ2-7; either TRBD1 or TRBD2 may supply D (5 bases each). The CDR3 totals 14 residues. Trimming took off 6 bases at V and 2 bases at J, with 14 bases between the two ends. CDR1 is MNHNS, CDR2 SASEGT, per germline. The CDR3 nucleotides are TGTGCCAGCAGCTTACAGGCCGGGGCCTACGAGCAGTACTTC. Translating gives CASSLQAGAYEQYF.

This clonotype appeared a few times. The chain employs TRBV20-1 and TRBJ2-5, with TRBD1 as a possible D gene (6 bases). In germline, CDR1 is DFQATT, CDR2 SNEGSKA (reference sequence). CDR3 length: 14 residues. V was cut by 3 bases and J by 5 bases, with 16 bases left in between. CDR3: CSASGKTGRETQYF. The CDR3 DNA reads as TGCAGTGCTAGTGGAAAAACAGGGCGGGAGACCCAGTACTTC.

This clonotype was seen a few times. The V gene is TRBV19, the J gene TRBJ1-2; 8 positions agree with TRBD1. After removal of 3 bases from V and 3 bases from J, the junction contained 9 bases not matched to a gene. The CDR3 sequence is 16 residues long. Germline lookup yields CDR1 LNHDA and CDR2 SQIVND (reference sequence). The CDR3 is CASSIQLDRVDYGYTF. The CDR3 bases are TGTGCCAGTAGTATCCAGCTGGACAGGGTTGACTATGGCTACACCTTC.

This chain joins TRBV15 and TRBJ1-5, with D unresolved. The CDR3 covers 14 residues. The germline V and J ends were trimmed by 4 bases and 1 base, with 8 bases remaining between them. Germline CDR1 and CDR2: LNHNV and YYDKDF (reference sequence). CDR3 loop: CATSMAGSNQPQHF. The DNA of the CDR3 is TGTGCCACCAGCATGGCGGGGAGCAATCAGCCCCAGCATTTT.